The 18 T cell receptor beta chains below were found in one sample sequenced in a study of T-cell reconstitution after alpha-beta-depleted transplantation in children. The TCRbeta library incorporated unique molecular identifiers. One entry per CDR3 protein, called by TCRdb with MiXCR from the PCR reads. The repertoire holds about a million distinct CDR3 sequences, less than 30% seen once, with about 28% in the top ten. The sequences come from PBMCs, mostly from graft donor cells, collected 360 days after TCRalphabeta/CD19-depleted stem cell transplant. The receptor source for this set is a boy under three years old who had a stem cell transplant for SCID, so the T cells may come from the graft donor.

In its sample, this clonotype was seen a few times. In nucleotides, the CDR3 is TGTGCCAGCAGCCAAAAACAGCACAACGTCCTGACTTTC. It codes for CASSQKQHNVLTF. The chain joins TRBV14 to TRBJ2-6; D is unclear. V lost 2 bases and J lost 9, with 8 bases in between. Germline V gene data show CDR1 as SGHDN and CDR2 as FVKESK. The CDR3 contains 13 residues.

This chain links TRBV29-1 with TRBJ1-1; D may be TRBD1 (5 bases). Germline loops: CDR1 SQVTM, CDR2 ANQGSEA. The germline V and J ends were trimmed by 7 bases and 6 bases, with 9 bases remaining between them. This CDR3 comprises 10 residues. For the CDR3, the DNA is TGCAGCGCTCGGGACTCTGAAGCTTTCTTT. Its protein product is CSARDSEAFF. Together with reference TRBV29-1 and TRBJ1-1, the CDR3 gives the full variable domain: SAVISQKPSRDICQRGTSLTIQCQVDSQVTMMFWYRQQPGQSLTLIATANQGSEATYESGFVIDKFPISRPNLTFSTLTVSNMSPEDSSIYLCSARDSEAFFGQGTRLTVV.

The rearrangement links TRBV11-2 to TRBJ2-1; D is ambiguous. Germline lookup yields CDR1 SGHAT and CDR2 FQNNGV. The CDR3 loop spans 14 amino acids. Trimming shortened V by 5 bases and J by 5 bases, and 13 bases separated the two germline ends. The CDR3 here is CASSQHYWNNEQFF. CDR3 nucleotide sequence: TGTGCCAGCAGCCAGCACTATTGGAACAATGAGCAGTTCTTC.

V gene TRBV7-6 combines with J gene TRBJ2-1; no clear D gene. There are 14 residues in the CDR3. The V and J ends lost 2 bases and 1 base respectively, with 6 bases between them. In germline, CDR1 is SGHVS, CDR2 FNYEAQ. The CDR3 sequence is CASSLRRSYNEQFF. CDR3 in DNA: TGTGCCAGCAGCTTAAGACGGTCCTACAATGAGCAGTTCTTC.

This clonotype was counted between two and nine times. The chain carries TRBV7-3 and TRBJ1-1; D is possibly TRBD1 (6 bases). CDR1 is SGHTA and CDR2 is FQGTGA in the germline V gene. The ends were cut back, 3 bases at V and 0 bases at J, with 17 bases in the middle. CDR3 size: 17 residues. The CDR3 region has the DNA TGTGCCAGCAGCTTCTATGGCCCGGGACACTTGAACACTGAAGCTTTCTTT. As protein: CASSFYGPGHLNTEAFF.

This rearrangement joins TRBV27 to TRBJ2-1; 9 nucleotides align to TRBD2. V lost 4 bases and J lost 6; bases outside the gene matches: 4. Germline V gives CDR1 MNHEY, CDR2 SMNVEV (reference sequence). The CDR3 covers 14 residues. CDR3 sequence: CASSSRLAVNEQFF. CDR3 in DNA: TGTGCCAGCAGTTCCCGACTAGCGGTCAATGAGCAGTTCTTC.

The rearrangement links TRBV6-1 to TRBJ1-2; possibly TRBD1 for D (5 bases). Germline assignment: CDR1 MNHNS and CDR2 SASEGT. The CDR3 length is 18 residues. Trimming removed 5 bases from V and 1 base from J, with 23 bases in between. CDR3 protein: CASSKTRKGTALNYGYTF. CDR3 sequence (DNA): TGTGCCAGCAGTAAAACGCGAAAAGGGACGGCTCTTAACTATGGCTACACCTTC.

In this sample, this clonotype turned up a few times. V usage is TRBV7-6 and J usage is TRBJ2-7, with 8 positions matching TRBD1. From germline, CDR1 is SGHVS and CDR2 FNYEAQ. The V gene end was trimmed by 5 bases and the J gene end by 2 bases; junction bases not matched to a gene: 5. This CDR3 region has 14 residues. The CDR3 DNA sequence: TGTGCCAGCAGCCGACAGGGGTCCACCTACGAGCAGTACTTC. It translates to CASSRQGSTYEQYF.

The chain recombines TRBV7-6 with TRBJ1-4; D might be TRBD1 (5 bases). The CDR3 sequence is 15 residues long. V was shortened by 0 bases and J by 8 bases, with 13 bases between the two germline ends. Germline lookup yields CDR1 SGHVS and CDR2 FNYEAQ. The chain's CDR3 is CASSLARTSLEKLFF. CDR3 coding DNA: TGTGCCAGCAGCTTAGCCAGGACAAGTCTCGAAAAACTGTTTTTT.

V gene TRBV4-3 combines with J gene TRBJ2-1; D is undetermined. The germline V and J ends were trimmed by 1 base and 0 bases, with 10 bases remaining between them. The length of the CDR3 is 16 residues. Germline values: CDR1 LGHNA, CDR2 YSLEER. The CDR3 reads CASSQGRAVSYNEQFF. CDR3 DNA: TGCGCCAGCAGCCAAGGTAGGGCGGTCTCCTACAATGAGCAGTTCTTC.

The CDR3, as DNA: TGTGCCACCAGCAACCGGGTAGGGCCAGATACGCAGTATTTT. This gives the protein CATSNRVGPDTQYF. V gene TRBV15 combines with J gene TRBJ2-3; no reliable D call. CDR3 length: 14 residues. Trimming took 4 bases from V and 4 from J, leaving 12 bases between them. Per germline, CDR1 LNHNV and CDR2 YYDKDF (reference sequence).

V is TRBV6-1 and J is TRBJ2-1; possibly TRBD2 for D (5 bases). The CDR3 is 15 amino acids. Germline CDR1 reads MNHNS; CDR2 reads SASEGT. Trimming cost V 5 bases and J 4 bases, with 15 bases left between them. The CDR3: CASSPMGRKYNEQFF. The CDR3 nucleotides are TGTGCCAGCAGTCCAATGGGGAGAAAATACAATGAGCAGTTCTTC.

The chain combines TRBV7-9 with TRBJ1-2; D possibly corresponds to TRBD1 (5 bases). Germline values: CDR1 SEHNR, CDR2 FQNEAQ (reference sequence). V was pared by 6 bases and J by 6 bases, with 14 bases between. The CDR3 is 13 amino acids. The CDR3 loop reads CASRPGYGDGYTF. CDR3 in DNA: TGTGCCAGCAGGCCAGGGTACGGGGATGGCTACACCTTC.

This clonotype was observed a handful of times. The rearrangement joins TRBV2 to TRBJ1-3; D is perhaps TRBD1 (5 bases). V shed 8 bases and J shed 7 bases, with 15 bases lying between them. The germline V gene has CDR1 SNHLY and CDR2 FYNNEI. The CDR3 is 13 amino acids. CDR3 protein: CASGARADNTIYF. For the CDR3, the DNA is TGTGCCAGCGGGGCACGGGCTGACAACACCATATATTTT.

The V gene is TRBV20-1, the J gene TRBJ2-3; 7 bases align to TRBD1. V shed 4 bases, J shed 0 bases, and the junction held 7 bases outside the gene matches. Germline-derived CDR1 and CDR2 are DFQATT and SNEGSKA (reference sequence). The CDR3 totals 15 residues. CDR3 DNA sequence: TGCAGTGCTACTCACCGGGACAGAAGCACAGATACGCAGTATTTT. Amino acid sequence: CSATHRDRSTDTQYF.

The sample holds a few counts of this clonotype. The chain links TRBV7-2 to TRBJ2-1; TRBD1 aligns across 7 bases. The J segment lost 7 bases and the V segment lost 2 bases, leaving 5 bases of the junction unmatched. The CDR3 is 14 amino acids. The germline gives CDR1 SGHTA, CDR2 FQGNSA. Written as DNA, the CDR3 is TGTGCCAGCAGCTTAATTCCAGGGGGAAATGAGCAGTTCTTC. Residues: CASSLIPGGNEQFF.

This clonotype was seen a few times. This rearrangement joins TRBV4-1 to TRBJ2-1, with 9 bases aligning to TRBD1. The CDR3 runs 16 residues. CDR1 is MGHRA and CDR2 is YSYEKL in the germline V gene. V was pared by 4 bases and J by 1 base, with 5 bases of the junction left unmatched. The CDR3 here is CASSPPDRGSYNEQFF. Written as DNA, the CDR3 is TGCGCCAGCAGCCCCCCCGACAGGGGGTCCTACAATGAGCAGTTCTTC.

This clonotype was seen repeatedly, ten times or more. CDR3 sequence: CASSLVTAGANVLTF. The CDR3 nucleotides read TGCGCCAGCAGCTTGGTAACGGCTGGGGCCAACGTCCTGACTTTC. The chain combines TRBV5-1 with TRBJ2-6; the D is unclear. Germline CDR1 reads SGHRS; CDR2 reads YFSETQ. The CDR3 runs 15 residues. V was cut by 0 bases and J by 2 bases, with 6 bases left in between. The variable domain in full, completed from reference TRBV5-1 and TRBJ2-6, reads KAGVTQTPRYLIKTRGQQVTLSCSPISGHRSVSWYQQTPGQGLQFLFEYFSETQRNKGNFPGRFSGRQFSNSRSEMNVSTLELGDSALYLCASSLVTAGANVLTFGAGSRLTVL.